These 13 T cell receptor beta chains share one sample of origin, sequenced in a study of shared clonotypes between healthy human individuals. The repertoire was sequenced with immunoSEQ multiplex PCR; TCRdb's copy has only in-frame clones and lacks some. The sample carries roughly 1 million clones, around 75% recorded once. Source material: memory CD4+ T cells sorted from blood. Subset given: CD45RA-negative fraction. Receptors were obtained from a man aged 18 to 35 in good health.

This clone is a singleton in its sample. This sequence joins TRBV11-2 and TRBJ2-5; D is uncertain. Between the trimmed V and J ends, which lost 6 bases and 7 bases, there was a span of 9 bases. This CDR3 has 11 amino acids. From germline, CDR1 is SGHAT and CDR2 FQNNGV. CDR3 sequence reads: CASRHTATQYF. Here the CDR3 DNA reads TGTGCCAGCAGACACACCGCGACCCAGTACTTC. The variable domain in full, completed from reference TRBV11-2 and TRBJ2-5, reads EAGVAQSPRYKIIEKRQSVAFWCNPISGHATLYWYQQILGQGPKLLIQFQNNGVVDDSQLPKDRFSAERLKGVDSTLKIQPAKLEDSAVYLCASRHTATQYFGPGTRLLVL.

The chain is built from TRBV5-1 and TRBJ2-3; D may be TRBD1 or TRBD2 (5 bases each). The CDR3 is made up of 16 amino acids. The germline V gene has CDR1 SGHRS and CDR2 YFSETQ. Trimming cost V 0 bases and J 5 bases, with 16 bases left between them. The CDR3, as DNA: TGCGCCAGCAGCTTGGCTGTCTCACCGGGGCTAGATACGCAGTATTTT. Translated, it gives CASSLAVSPGLDTQYF.

This rearrangement joins TRBV5-1 to TRBJ2-5; TRBD1 agrees at 12 bases. CDR1 is SGHRS and CDR2 is YFSETQ in the germline V gene. V dropped 7 bases and J dropped 5; count of bases not matched to a gene: 9. This CDR3 comprises 15 residues. This chain's CDR3 is CASELGTGGLETQYF. The CDR3, as DNA: TGCGCCAGCGAACTCGGGACAGGGGGCTTGGAGACCCAGTACTTC. Combining the CDR3 with reference TRBV5-1 and TRBJ2-5 gives the whole variable domain KAGVTQTPRYLIKTRGQQVTLSCSPISGHRSVSWYQQTPGQGLQFLFEYFSETQRNKGNFPGRFSGRQFSNSRSEMNVSTLELGDSALYLCASELGTGGLETQYFGPGTRLLVL.

This sequence joins TRBV7-3 and TRBJ2-3, with TRBD2 identical over 13 bases. This CDR3 has 17 residues. V lost 5 bases, J lost 5 bases, and 10 bases stayed unmatched. The germline CDR1 and CDR2 sequences are SGHTA and FQGTGA. The CDR3 region is CASSPLRLAGGLDTQYF. CDR3 nucleotides: TGTGCCAGCAGCCCCCTGAGACTAGCGGGGGGCCTAGATACGCAGTATTTT.

This clone appeared a single time. The rearrangement links TRBV5-6 to TRBJ2-2; no reliable D call. The CDR3 runs to 13 residues. Per the germline V gene, CDR1 is SGHDT and CDR2 is YYEEEE. Between the trimmed V and J ends, which lost 3 bases and 4 bases, there was a span of 7 bases. The CDR3 reads CASSSLPTGELFF. The CDR3 coding sequence is TGTGCCAGCAGCTCCCTCCCCACCGGGGAGCTGTTTTTT.

The gene calls are TRBV7-2 and TRBJ2-2; D possibly corresponds to TRBD1 (6 bases). The CDR3 loop spans 15 amino acids. Trimming stripped 6 bases from V and 7 bases from J, with 18 bases between. Per germline, CDR1 SGHTA and CDR2 FQGNSA. The CDR3 here is CASSFTGTVGGELFF. The DNA for the CDR3 is TGTGCCAGCAGTTTTACAGGGACCGTTGGCGGGGAGCTGTTTTTT.

The chain couples TRBV7-9 to TRBJ2-5; D might be TRBD1 (5 bases). Germline V gives CDR1 SEHNR, CDR2 FQNEAQ (reference sequence). Trimming stripped 6 bases from V and 3 bases from J, with 11 bases between. CDR3 length: 13 residues. CDR3 nucleotides: TGTGCCAGCAGTTACCCAGGGAAAGAGACCCAGTACTTC. Protein product: CASSYPGKETQYF.

V usage is TRBV16 and J usage is TRBJ2-7; TRBD1 might be the D (5 bases). From germline, CDR1 is KGHSY and CDR2 FQNENV. V lost 2 bases and J 1 base, leaving 18 bases between the germline ends. The CDR3 covers 17 residues. The DNA of the CDR3 is TGTGCCAGCAGCCAAAGCTTATGGCAGGGTACATCCTACGAGCAGTACTTC. Protein product: CASSQSLWQGTSYEQYF. The whole variable domain, remainder taken from reference TRBV16 and TRBJ2-7, is GEEVAQTPKHLVRGEGQKAKLYCAPIKGHSYVFWYQQVLKNEFKFLISFQNENVFDETGMPKERFSAKCLPNSPCSLEIQATKLEDSAVYFCASSQSLWQGTSYEQYFGPGTRLTVT.

This clone was found a few times. The chain joins TRBV2 to TRBJ2-3; 9 bases map to TRBD2. V lost 5 bases to trimming and J lost 2 bases; unmatched junction nucleotides: 8. The CDR3 is made up of 16 amino acids. Germline V gene data show CDR1 as SNHLY and CDR2 as FYNNEI. The CDR3 sequence is CASSPQLAGYTDTQYF. The CDR3 coding sequence is TGTGCCAGCAGTCCCCAACTAGCGGGCTACACAGATACGCAGTATTTT.

This clone turned up a few times. The chain links TRBV5-6 to TRBJ2-3, with TRBD2 matching 8 bases. Germline lookup yields CDR1 SGHDT and CDR2 YYEEEE. The CDR3 extends over 17 amino acids. The V gene end was trimmed by 1 base and the J gene end by 6 bases; junction bases not matched to a gene: 13. The CDR3 protein is CASSLSGGGPRSDTQYF. Written as DNA, the CDR3 is TGTGCCAGCAGCTTGTCGGGGGGGGGACCCCGTTCGGATACGCAGTATTTT.

This chain uses TRBV28 with TRBJ2-7; TRBD1 aligns across 8 bases. Per germline, CDR1 MDHEN and CDR2 SYDVKM. The CDR3 is made up of 12 amino acids. V trimming: 2 bases; J trimming: 12 bases; junction bases outside the gene matches: 6. The CDR3 region is CASSLATGGAYF. The DNA for the CDR3 is TGTGCCAGCAGTTTAGCTACAGGGGGTGCGTACTTC.

The chain has TRBV7-2 and TRBJ2-5; TRBD2 matches at 7 bases. J gave up 2 bases and V 5 bases, and 8 bases lay outside the gene matches. CDR3 length: 15 amino acids. Germline assignment: CDR1 SGHTA and CDR2 FQGNSA. CDR3 bases: TGTGCCAGCAGCCCACTCGGGCGGGAGCAAGAGACCCAGTACTTC. Residues: CASSPLGREQETQYF.

As concerns this clone: This sample includes further DNA sequences coding for the same CDR3. J is TRBJ2-3 and V is TRBV7-2; tentatively, D is TRBD1 or TRBD2 (5 bases each). Germline lookup yields CDR1 SGHTA and CDR2 FQGNSA. The CDR3 has 15 amino acids. Trimming pared 1 base from V and 1 base from J, leaving 9 bases between. DNA of the CDR3: TGTGCCAGCAGCTTAGTGGGGGAAGGCACAGATACGCAGTATTTT. Protein: CASSLVGEGTDTQYF.